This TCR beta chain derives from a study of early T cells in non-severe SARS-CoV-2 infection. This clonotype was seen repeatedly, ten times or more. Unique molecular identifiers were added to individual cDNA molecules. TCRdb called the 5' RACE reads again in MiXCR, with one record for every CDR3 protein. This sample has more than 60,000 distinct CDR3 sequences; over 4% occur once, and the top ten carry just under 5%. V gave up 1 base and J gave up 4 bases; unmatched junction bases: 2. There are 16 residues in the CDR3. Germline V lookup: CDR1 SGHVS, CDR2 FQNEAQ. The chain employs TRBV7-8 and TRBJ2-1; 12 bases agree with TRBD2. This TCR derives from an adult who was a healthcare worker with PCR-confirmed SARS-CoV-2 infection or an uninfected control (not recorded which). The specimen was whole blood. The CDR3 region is CASSLVGLAGYNEQFF. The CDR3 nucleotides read TGTGCCAGCAGCTTAGTTGGACTAGCGGGATACAATGAGCAGTTCTTC.